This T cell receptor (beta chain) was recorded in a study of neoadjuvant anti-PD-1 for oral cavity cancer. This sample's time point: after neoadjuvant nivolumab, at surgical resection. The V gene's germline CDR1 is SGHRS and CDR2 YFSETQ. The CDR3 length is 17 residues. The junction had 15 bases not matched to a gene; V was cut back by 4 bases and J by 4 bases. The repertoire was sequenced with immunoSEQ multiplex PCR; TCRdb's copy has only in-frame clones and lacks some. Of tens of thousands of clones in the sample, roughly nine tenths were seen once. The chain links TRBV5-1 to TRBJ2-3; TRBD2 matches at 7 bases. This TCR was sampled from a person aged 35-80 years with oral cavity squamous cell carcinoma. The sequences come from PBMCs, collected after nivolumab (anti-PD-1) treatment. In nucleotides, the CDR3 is TGCGCCAGCAGCCCGAGAGGTTTTAGCGGGCTCCCAGATACGCAGTATTTT. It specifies CASSPRGFSGLPDTQYF.